The T cell receptor (beta chain) under discussion was sequenced for a study of cytomegalovirus exposure and HLA in healthy donors. Study conclusions and caveats: CMV serostatus was the only recorded immune exposure for donors. The study found most TCR sequences rare, yet found some public TCRs in many donors. Fewer N-insertions (relative to the approximately 670-donor mean) were reportedly seen in an Asian-associated ancestry cluster in a later analysis.

Points on this clone: Its target is unknown. The same CDR3 can be traced to other DNA sequences in this sample.

This CDR3 spans 17 amino acids. Primers included in the PCR were 60 Vbeta and 13 Jbeta primers. Measured with immunoSEQ multiplex PCR; TCRdb has only the in-frame clones, and not every one. The data contain about 150,000 clones, around 80% of them singletons. The rearrangement uses TRBV7-5 and TRBJ1-5; the table assigns TRBD1, which was not confirmed against the DNA. TRBV7-5 is labeled a pseudogene. The sequence derives from a female donor in good health and CMV-seropositive. Material for sequencing was PBMCs. Here the CDR3 DNA reads TGTGTCAGAAGCTTAATAAGGGCACAGGGTTGGGAGCAGCCCCAGCATTTT. It yields the protein CVRSLIRAQGWEQPQHF.